This T cell receptor (beta chain) was documented in a study of T-cell memory formation after mild COVID-19. There are a few counts of this clonotype. TCRdb fed the 5' RACE reads into MiXCR, producing one record per CDR3 protein. The profile shows around 220,000 distinct CDR3 sequences, 15% to 20% of them singletons. V shed 2 bases, J shed 4 bases, and the junction held 10 bases outside the gene matches. Germline values: CDR1 DFQATT, CDR2 SNEGSKA (reference sequence). The CDR3 length is 16 residues. The origin of this receptor is a man younger than 30 who had mild COVID-19 (a few samples of this study predate the infection). Cell type and time point are not known. Sequencing input: PBMCs or a T cell subset sorted from them (not recorded which). The V gene is TRBV20-1, the J gene TRBJ1-1; TRBD1 aligns across 10 bases. The CDR3 nucleotides read TGCAGTGCTAGAAGGGTGACAGGGGGCAGGGGCACTGAAGCTTTCTTT. Translating gives CSARRVTGGRGTEAFF.